This T cell receptor (beta chain) comes out of a study of T cell repertoires in cytomegalovirus infection (dated by TCRdb to between 2018 and 2020). Describing the broader study: Peptide stimulations targeted recently identified HLA-C-restricted CMV epitopes, whose presentation resists viral immunomodulation, together with well-studied HLA-B-restricted epitopes. Because public TCR beta signatures pointed to carriage of CMV infection together with the matching HLA type, the HLA type of each donor mattered for the analysis.

The treatment or condition label, read with the paper, signifies: in vitro stimulation with specific CMV peptide epitopes to enrich CMV-specific T cells. Overall results and qualifications from the work: In both this cohort and an independent roughly 360-donor cohort, the cumulative frequency of public TCR beta family members distinguished carriers of CMV infection plus the relevant HLA type. The ex vivo response was dominated by HLA-C-restricted CMV-specific TCR beta clonotypes, which also provided the single most frequent clonotype in two of eight donors.

This clonotype was found a few times. What this receptor recognizes is not known. No qualities accompany the bases; no much larger clone lies one base away. The instrument was an Illumina HiSeq 1500. TCRdb took the public reads, trimmed them with fastp at Q25, ran MiXCR for clone calling and kept in-frame beta chains. Rows merge per CDR3 protein into single entries with the most common DNA and genes. This sample is represented by hundreds of thousands of distinct CDR3 sequences; about 28% of them were singletons. The top ten clonotypes cover 20% of the sample. CDR1 and CDR2 are read off the germline V gene as SQVTM and ANQGSEA. The cysteine opens and the phenylalanine closes a CDR3 of 11 amino acids. Just CDR3 DNA is preserved here, 33 bases in frame from base 1. Between the V and J ends, shortened by 3 bases and 7 bases respectively, the junction contains 9 bases.

The sequenced sample was cultured PBMCs, obtained from culture after CMV antigen stimulation. The chain couples TRBV29-1 to TRBJ1-2, and the D gene may be TRBD1, 5 bases matching. The origin of this receptor is a human donor in good health (CMV status not recorded). Some clones in this sample may be carry-over from other donors' samples. CDR3 region: CSVDGGGGYTF. The nucleotides are TGCAGCGTTGATGGGGGGGGTGGCTACACCTTC.